The 27 T cell receptor beta chains presented below share a single source sample, sequenced in a study of blood T cell repertoires in COVID-19. Clones were read by immunoSEQ multiplex PCR, and TCRdb kept only the in-frame ones, dropping some. There are around 250,000 clones in the sample; around 84% occur only once, and around 6.3% lies in the top ten. Sequencing was performed on PBMCs or T cells enriched from blood (not recorded which). The receptors were sampled from a woman in her forties or fifties who had been exposed to COVID-19.

This clone was seen a handful of times. This chain connects TRBV27 to TRBJ1-5, with 9 bases identical to TRBD1. V lost 4 bases, J lost 0 bases, and 10 bases stayed unmatched. Germline loops: CDR1 MNHEY, CDR2 SMNVEV (reference sequence). The CDR3 is 18 amino acids. As DNA, the CDR3 is TGTGCCAGCAGTTCCTTGGGACAGGGCTCCTATAGCAATCAGCCCCAGCATTTT. It yields the protein CASSSLGQGSYSNQPQHF.

Worth noting for this clone: Other nucleotide sequences from this sample produce the same CDR3. The chain has TRBV28 and TRBJ1-2; TRBD1 agrees at 10 bases. This CDR3 has 14 residues. The V gene end was trimmed by 4 bases and the J gene end by 5 bases; junction bases not matched to a gene: 4. CDR1 and CDR2 (germline): MDHEN, SYDVKM. CDR3 residues: CASSSTDRGYGYTF. The CDR3 coding sequence is TGTGCCAGCAGTTCGACGGACAGGGGGTATGGCTACACCTTC.

In the case of this clone: Other DNA sequences in this specimen translate into the identical CDR3. The chain combines TRBV4-1 with TRBJ2-3, with a weak D call TRBD2 (5 bases). Trimming removed 3 bases from V and 6 bases from J, with 7 bases in between. The CDR3 is 12 amino acids. From germline, CDR1 is MGHRA and CDR2 YSYEKL. CDR3 sequence reads: CASSQGGDTQYF. The CDR3 bases are TGCGCCAGCAGCCAGGGCGGGGATACGCAGTATTTT.

V and J are TRBV3-1 (or the pseudogene TRBV3-2) and TRBJ1-2, with 7 bases lining up with TRBD1. With V trimmed by 0 bases and J by 6 bases, 1 base remained unmatched. Germline V CDR1 and CDR2: LGHDT, YNNKEL (reference sequence). The CDR3 runs to 13 residues. CDR3 in amino acids: CASSQEQGHGYTF. Here the CDR3 DNA reads TGTGCCAGCAGCCAAGAACAGGGGCATGGCTACACCTTC.

The genes are TRBV4-2 and TRBJ2-5, with 7 bases identical to TRBD2. Looked up from germline, CDR1 is LGHNA and CDR2 is YNFKEQ. V trimming: 0 bases; J trimming: 7 bases; junction bases outside the gene matches: 5. The length of the CDR3 is 14 residues. As DNA, the CDR3 is TGTGCCAGCAGCCAAGACCAAGGGAGGGTGACCCAGTACTTC. It translates to CASSQDQGRVTQYF.

The V and J genes are TRBV5-4 and TRBJ1-1, with D perhaps TRBD1 (5 bases). This CDR3 region has 13 residues. The V gene lost 4 bases and the J gene lost 6 bases, with 13 bases spanning the gap. Germline V gives CDR1 SGHNT, CDR2 YYREEE (reference sequence). The CDR3 here is CASSPRGLAEAFF. CDR3 sequence (DNA): TGTGCCAGCAGCCCAAGGGGATTAGCTGAAGCTTTCTTT.

The rearrangement uses TRBV4-3 and TRBJ2-2; a possible D gene is TRBD2 (6 bases). This CDR3 region has 15 residues. Looked up from germline, CDR1 is LGHNA and CDR2 is YSLEER. Trimming took 0 bases from V and 4 from J, leaving 9 bases between them. CDR3 region: CASSQEGTGTGELFF. The CDR3 nucleotides are TGCGCCAGCAGCCAAGAAGGGACTGGCACCGGGGAGCTGTTTTTT.

The chain's CDR3 is CSGHSGTARPDTQYF. CDR3 sequence (DNA): TGCAGCGGTCACTCAGGGACAGCGAGACCGGATACGCAGTATTTT. J is TRBJ2-3 and V is TRBV29-1; 7 positions match TRBD1. The length of the CDR3 is 15 residues. Trimming cost V 7 bases and J 6 bases; bases outside gene matches: 16. Per germline, CDR1 SQVTM and CDR2 ANQGSEA.

This chain links TRBV7-2 with TRBJ2-7, with TRBD1 identical over 11 bases. V lost 2 bases to trimming and J lost 7 bases; unmatched junction nucleotides: 7. This CDR3 has 15 residues. CDR1 is SGHTA and CDR2 is FQGNSA in the germline V gene. The CDR3: CASSLTDRGRREQYF. The CDR3 bases are TGTGCCAGCAGCTTAACGGACAGGGGGCGTCGAGAGCAGTACTTC.

This chain connects TRBV5-4 to TRBJ1-6; 8 bases align to TRBD1. Germline CDR1 reads SGHNT; CDR2 reads YYREEE (reference sequence). There are 16 residues in the CDR3. After removal of 4 bases from V and 5 bases from J, the junction contained 8 bases not matched to a gene. CDR3 bases: TGTGCCAGCAGCGCGGGTGACAGGGGAGATAATTCACCCCTCCACTTT. Amino acids: CASSAGDRGDNSPLHF. Looking up the rest from reference TRBV5-4 and TRBJ1-6 gives the full variable domain: ETGVTQSPTHLIKTRGQQVTLRCSSQSGHNTVSWYQQALGQGPQFIFQYYREEENGRGNFPPRFSGLQFPNYSSELNVNALELDDSALYLCASSAGDRGDNSPLHFGNGTRLTVT.

This chain joins TRBV7-9 and TRBJ1-1; a weak D match, TRBD1 (5 bases). V dropped 5 bases and J dropped 8 bases, with 9 bases sitting between them. The CDR3 covers 11 residues. In germline, CDR1 is SEHNR, CDR2 FQNEAQ (reference sequence). CDR3 sequence: CASSTGVEAFF. Here the CDR3 DNA reads TGTGCCAGCAGCACGGGGGTGGAAGCTTTCTTT.

J is TRBJ2-7 and V is TRBV6-5, with 8 positions matching TRBD1. CDR3 length equals 14 residues. Germline CDR1 is MNHEY and CDR2 is SVGAGI. V shed 6 bases and J 6 bases; nucleotides not matched to a gene: 10. CDR3 DNA sequence: TGTGCCAGCAGGCCTCCGGGACAGGCTGGCGAGCAGTACTTC. Translating it yields CASRPPGQAGEQYF.

The V call is TRBV4-2, the J call TRBJ1-2; TRBD1 matches 8 bases. Germline CDR1 and CDR2: LGHNA and YNFKEQ. This CDR3 region has 15 residues. Trimming removed 0 bases from V and 3 bases from J; junction bases left unmatched: 3. CDR3 loop: CASSQEMGQDYGYTF. For the CDR3, the DNA is TGTGCCAGCAGCCAAGAGATGGGACAGGACTATGGCTACACCTTC.

The V call is TRBV12-3 or TRBV12-4, the J call TRBJ1-1, with TRBD1 matching 7 bases. The V segment lost 4 bases and the J segment 11 bases; nucleotides outside the gene matches: 10. The length of the CDR3 is 13 residues. CDR3 nucleotide sequence: TGTGCCAGCAGTTCCCGGGGCCAGACAGGGGCTTTCTTT. Translating gives CASSSRGQTGAFF.

Here the CDR3 DNA reads TGCGCCAGCAGCCCTTCGGGGAGCGGCCTAAGGAGTGAAAAACTGTTTTTT. Its protein is CASSPSGSGLRSEKLFF. The chain combines TRBV4-1 with TRBJ1-4; no firm D call. Germline V CDR1 and CDR2: MGHRA, YSYEKL. The CDR3 has 17 amino acids. V dropped 4 bases and J dropped 7 bases, with 22 bases sitting between them.

V and J are TRBV19 and TRBJ1-5; 10 positions agree with TRBD1. In germline, CDR1 is LNHDA, CDR2 SQIVND (reference sequence). Trimming removed 1 base from V and 5 bases from J; junction bases left unmatched: 5. This CDR3 region has 16 residues. As DNA, the CDR3 is TGTGCCAGTAGTATAGGGTACGGACAGGGGGATCAGCCCCAGCATTTT. Its translation: CASSIGYGQGDQPQHF.

The CDR3 here is CASSLGGHGYTF. Here the CDR3 DNA reads TGTGCCAGCAGTTTAGGGGGGCATGGCTACACCTTC. The chain has TRBV12-3 or TRBV12-4 and TRBJ1-2; tentatively, D is TRBD1 (6 bases). V was trimmed by 1 base and J by 6 bases, leaving 6 bases between them. The CDR3 is 12 amino acids.

V is TRBV6-1 and J is TRBJ2-3; 8 bases match TRBD2. The CDR3 is 17 amino acids. The germline gives CDR1 MNHNS, CDR2 SASEGT. With V trimmed by 2 bases and J by 3 bases, 10 bases remained unmatched. CDR3 in amino acids: CASSELPGGASTDTQYF. CDR3 DNA sequence: TGTGCCAGCAGTGAACTTCCCGGGGGGGCCAGTACAGATACGCAGTATTTT.

The V call is TRBV7-2, the J call TRBJ1-1; D remains unclear. Germline V gene data show CDR1 as SGHTA and CDR2 as FQGNSA. Trimming took off 3 bases at V and 6 bases at J, with 14 bases between the two ends. This CDR3 has 14 amino acids. The CDR3 coding sequence is TGTGCCAGCAGCTTCCGAGAGGATGACTCTGAAGCTTTCTTT. Its protein product is CASSFREDDSEAFF.

V is TRBV7-2 and J is TRBJ2-3, with a weak D call TRBD2 (6 bases). Germline V gene data show CDR1 as SGHTA and CDR2 as FQGNSA. Trimming stripped 3 bases from V and 8 bases from J, with 21 bases between. This CDR3 region has 16 residues. The CDR3 here is CASSFGGGTEVGTQYF. Written as DNA, the CDR3 is TGTGCCAGCAGCTTTGGTGGCGGGACGGAAGTGGGTACGCAGTATTTT.

The CDR3 protein is CASSRQGLGYGYTF. CDR3 nucleotides: TGTGCCAGCAGTCGACAGGGATTAGGCTATGGCTACACCTTC. This chain links TRBV3-1 (or the pseudogene TRBV3-2) with TRBJ1-2, with 7 bases lining up with TRBD1. V lost 6 bases to trimming and J lost 4 bases; unmatched junction nucleotides: 8. The CDR3 extends over 14 amino acids. Germline CDR1 and CDR2: LGHDT and YNNKEL (reference sequence).

The chain uses TRBV12-3 or TRBV12-4 and TRBJ1-2; D gene unclear. Between the trimmed V and J ends, which lost 5 bases and 6 bases, there was a span of 7 bases. The CDR3 has 11 amino acids. The CDR3 nucleotides are TGTGCCAGCAGTGGGCCAGATGGCTACACCTTC. This gives the protein CASSGPDGYTF.

J is TRBJ2-3 and V is TRBV7-9; D is unresolved. The CDR3 contains 13 residues. Germline CDR1 reads SEHNR; CDR2 reads FQNEAQ (reference sequence). V was clipped by 2 bases and J by 4 bases, with 7 bases between them. This CDR3 reads CASSLPQADTQYF. The CDR3 DNA is TGTGCCAGCAGCTTACCCCAGGCAGATACGCAGTATTTT. Together with reference TRBV7-9 and TRBJ2-3, the CDR3 gives the full variable domain: DTGVSQNPRHKITKRGQNVTFRCDPISEHNRLYWYRQTLGQGPEFLTYFQNEAQLEKSRLLSDRFSAERPKGSFSTLEIQRTEQGDSAMYLCASSLPQADTQYFGPGTRLTVL.

The chain has TRBV6-5 and TRBJ1-4; 10 nucleotides align to TRBD1. Germline lookup yields CDR1 MNHEY and CDR2 SVGAGI. V was clipped by 7 bases and J by 8 bases; unmatched bases: 7. The CDR3 spans 14 residues. CDR3 loop: CASKPGQGREKLFF. The CDR3 DNA reads as TGTGCCAGCAAACCGGGACAGGGGAGAGAAAAACTGTTTTTT.

The J gene is TRBJ2-6, the V gene TRBV13, with 7 positions matching TRBD2. The germline V gene encodes CDR1 PRHDT and CDR2 FYEKMQ (reference sequence). This CDR3 is 17 amino acids long. The trim removed 5 bases at V and 2 bases at J, leaving 9 bases unmatched. CDR3 nucleotides: TGTGCCAGCAGCCTACGAGTTGGGGGGGCTGGGGCCAACGTCCTGACTTTC. Its translation is CASSLRVGGAGANVLTF.

The chain carries TRBV3-1 (or the pseudogene TRBV3-2) and TRBJ1-1; D uncertain. The germline V gene encodes CDR1 LGHDT and CDR2 YNNKEL (reference sequence). Trimming pared 0 bases from V and 4 bases from J, leaving 9 bases between. The CDR3 length is 14 residues. CDR3 sequence (DNA): TGTGCCAGCAGCCAAGAGTCGGTCGGCACTGAAGCTTTCTTT. Its translation is CASSQESVGTEAFF.

This sequence joins TRBV7-8 and TRBJ2-7; D is perhaps TRBD2 (6 bases). Germline V gives CDR1 SGHVS, CDR2 FQNEAQ. The CDR3 has 13 residues. The V end lost 0 bases, the J end lost 4 bases, and 7 bases lay between the germline ends. The CDR3 coding sequence is TGTGCCAGCAGCTTAGCGCGGGATTACGAGCAGTACTTC. The encoded protein is CASSLARDYEQYF.